The clone carrying this TCR beta chain was observed a handful of times. The CDR3 extends over 13 amino acids. Trimming pared 6 bases from V and 6 bases from J, leaving 14 bases between. The V gene's germline CDR1 is MNHEY and CDR2 SVGAGI. These data come from a study of blood T cell repertoires in COVID-19. Across the whole study: Samples came from the United States, Italy and Spain, spanning acute and convalescent COVID-19. The analysed material was cDNA or gDNA that came from T cells, B-cell-depleted T cells, or PBMCs.

Per the study methods: Cell counts per sample came from amplifying reference gene primers. Clones were sequenced by immunoSEQ multiplex PCR, and TCRdb holds only the in-frame ones, with some missing. For V, J and clone size, that table is used; D and trimming come from the DNA. The table lists under 200,000 clones, 70% to 90% of them singletons. What was sequenced was peripheral blood. The gene calls are TRBV6-5 and TRBJ1-2; a weak D match, TRBD1 (5 bases). The receptor comes from a man aged 60-69 years who had recovered from COVID-19. The CDR3 bases are TGTGCCAGCAGGAGTCTAGGGGCCAATGGCTACACCTTC. Residues: CASRSLGANGYTF.